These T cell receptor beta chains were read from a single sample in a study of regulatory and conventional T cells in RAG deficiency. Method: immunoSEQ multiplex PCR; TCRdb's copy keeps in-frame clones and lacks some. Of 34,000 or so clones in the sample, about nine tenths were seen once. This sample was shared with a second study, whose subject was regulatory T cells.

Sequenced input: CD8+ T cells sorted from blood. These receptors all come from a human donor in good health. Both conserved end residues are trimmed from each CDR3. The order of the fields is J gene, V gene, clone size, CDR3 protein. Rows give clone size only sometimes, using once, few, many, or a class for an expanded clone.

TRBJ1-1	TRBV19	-	ASRSQGGFETEAF
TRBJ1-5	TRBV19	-	ASSASGARFEAQH
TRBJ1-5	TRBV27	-	ASSLGTRSWPQH
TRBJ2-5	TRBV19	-	ASSPITGGVETQY
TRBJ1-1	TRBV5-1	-	ASSAGEGRNTEAF
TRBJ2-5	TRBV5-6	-	ASSSQGAGETQY
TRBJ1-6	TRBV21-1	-	ARAPWGGYDNSPLH
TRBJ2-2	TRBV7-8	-	ASSLVDRAGTGELF
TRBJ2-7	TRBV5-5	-	ASSLVVWSNEQY
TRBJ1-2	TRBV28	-	ASTLSGSIGGDYGYT
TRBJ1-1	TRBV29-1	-	SVGQGRNTEAF
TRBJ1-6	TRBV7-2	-	ASSLAGQGLRSLH
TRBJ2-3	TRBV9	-	ASPQRSGFGTDTQY
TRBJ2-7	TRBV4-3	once	ASSRLAGGYEQY
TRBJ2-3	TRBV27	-	ASSSPGLGPDTQY
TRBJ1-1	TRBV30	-	AWSDFLMNTEAF
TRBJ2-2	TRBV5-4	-	ASSRDAGGLGELF
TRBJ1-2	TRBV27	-	ASSPRTGSYNYGYT
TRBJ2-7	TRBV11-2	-	ASSLDGSYEQY
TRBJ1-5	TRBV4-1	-	ASSQDWQGWNQPQH
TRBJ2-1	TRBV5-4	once	ASSPLTSGSYNEQF
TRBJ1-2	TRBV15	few	ATSRGGGGTYYGYT
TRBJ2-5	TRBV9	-	ASSVGLAGGWETQY
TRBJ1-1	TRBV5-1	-	ASSGRDRGNTEAF
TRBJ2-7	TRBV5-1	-	ASSLAPEYEQY
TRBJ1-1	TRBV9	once	ASSVGGEGTEAF
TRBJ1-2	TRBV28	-	ASSLLPGPNYGYT
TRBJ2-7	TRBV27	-	ASSFTGTATYEQY
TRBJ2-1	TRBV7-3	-	ASSLEVQGIYLDEQF